A selection of T cell receptor beta chains follows, all from one sample in a study of technical replicates of blood from several donors. Some clones are missing from TCRdb's copy, which holds only in-frame ones; the method was immunoSEQ multiplex PCR. The sample comprises approximately 51,000 clones, approximately 92% of which are singletons, and 4.2% rests with the top ten. Sequenced: PBMCs. Source of these receptors: a human donor in good health. Some clones in this sample may be carry-over from other donors' samples. CDR3s leave out the opening cysteine and the closing phenylalanine or tryptophan. The order of the fields is V gene, J gene, CDR3 protein.

v_gene: TRBV29-1; j_gene: TRBJ2-2; CDR3aa: SVEDSPGQTGELF
v_gene: TRBV30; j_gene: TRBJ2-7; CDR3aa: AWAEGRGYEQY
v_gene: TRBV27; j_gene: TRBJ2-2; CDR3aa: ASSFSGNTGELF
v_gene: TRBV11-2; j_gene: TRBJ2-3; CDR3aa: ASSLEKGPADTQY
v_gene: TRBV6-5; j_gene: TRBJ1-1; CDR3aa: ASSSTGVGTEAF
v_gene: TRBV7-9; j_gene: TRBJ1-5; CDR3aa: ASSPDRANQPQH
v_gene: TRBV9; j_gene: TRBJ2-3; CDR3aa: ASSVWGGPADTQY
v_gene: TRBV19; j_gene: TRBJ2-3; CDR3aa: ATYKSGGSDTQY
v_gene: TRBV2; j_gene: TRBJ1-2; CDR3aa: ASSLSGYGYT
v_gene: TRBV5-1; j_gene: TRBJ2-5; CDR3aa: ASSSFGLAAQETQY
v_gene: TRBV25-1; j_gene: TRBJ1-2; CDR3aa: ASSGTVQGYT
v_gene: TRBV4-3; j_gene: TRBJ2-1; CDR3aa: ASSDGQGVRRGEQF
v_gene: TRBV13; j_gene: TRBJ2-1; CDR3aa: ASSSTNNEQF
v_gene: TRBV9; j_gene: TRBJ2-7; CDR3aa: ASSVDPSGVRYEQY
v_gene: TRBV9; j_gene: TRBJ2-7; CDR3aa: ASSATSGSTYEQY
v_gene: TRBV4-2; j_gene: TRBJ1-2; CDR3aa: ASSQGTGRYGYT
v_gene: TRBV7-2; j_gene: TRBJ2-1; CDR3aa: ASSIDRGYEQF
v_gene: TRBV7-3; j_gene: TRBJ1-1; CDR3aa: ASSLTQNTEAF
v_gene: TRBV7-2; j_gene: TRBJ1-1; CDR3aa: ASSIAPGLAEAF
v_gene: TRBV25-1; j_gene: TRBJ1-3; CDR3aa: ASSTPPGQGSGNTIY
v_gene: TRBV18; j_gene: TRBJ2-7; CDR3aa: ASKTGGGVYEQY
v_gene: TRBV4-3; j_gene: TRBJ1-2; CDR3aa: ASSQDSTEILGYGYT
v_gene: TRBV4-1; j_gene: TRBJ2-3; CDR3aa: ASSQDETSGGWDTQY
v_gene: TRBV4-2; j_gene: TRBJ1-2; CDR3aa: ASSQGGGSGYT
v_gene: TRBV7-8; j_gene: TRBJ1-2; CDR3aa: ASSPNPAQGVYGYT
v_gene: TRBV7-2; j_gene: TRBJ2-1; CDR3aa: ASSSQRGLGRGEQF
v_gene: TRBV11-2; j_gene: TRBJ1-1; CDR3aa: ASSSVRGLGTEAF
v_gene: TRBV7-2; j_gene: TRBJ2-3; CDR3aa: ASRDRDRGYDTQY
v_gene: TRBV29-1; j_gene: TRBJ2-7; CDR3aa: SVESGYPYEQY
v_gene: TRBV7-2; j_gene: TRBJ2-3; CDR3aa: ASRRPSGSTDTQY
v_gene: TRBV11-3; j_gene: TRBJ2-7; CDR3aa: ASSPRGDLEQY
v_gene: TRBV7-9; j_gene: TRBJ2-1; CDR3aa: ASSYYRAQF
v_gene: TRBV4-3; j_gene: TRBJ2-3; CDR3aa: ASSRLRVSDTQY
v_gene: TRBV7-6; j_gene: TRBJ1-4; CDR3aa: ASSNRQGLGTNEKLF
v_gene: TRBV9; j_gene: TRBJ1-2; CDR3aa: ASSVQGIGYGYT
v_gene: TRBV11-3; j_gene: TRBJ2-1; CDR3aa: ASSLDLGRANEQF
v_gene: TRBV10-3; j_gene: TRBJ2-1; CDR3aa: AISETSPDRNNEQF
v_gene: TRBV28; j_gene: TRBJ1-1; CDR3aa: ASSVGGTEAF
v_gene: TRBV7-9; j_gene: TRBJ2-1; CDR3aa: ASSPGRNEQF
v_gene: TRBV6-1; j_gene: TRBJ2-7; CDR3aa: ASSVFGTGYYEQY
v_gene: TRBV4-1; j_gene: TRBJ2-2; CDR3aa: ASSLQTRADGELF
v_gene: TRBV7-2; j_gene: TRBJ2-3; CDR3aa: ASSPSYGAGVSNTQY
v_gene: TRBV7-2; j_gene: TRBJ1-1; CDR3aa: ASRPDRANTEAF
v_gene: TRBV14; j_gene: TRBJ2-1; CDR3aa: ASSQEGDTTYNEQF
v_gene: TRBV5-1; j_gene: TRBJ2-3; CDR3aa: ASSPDRGASTDTQY